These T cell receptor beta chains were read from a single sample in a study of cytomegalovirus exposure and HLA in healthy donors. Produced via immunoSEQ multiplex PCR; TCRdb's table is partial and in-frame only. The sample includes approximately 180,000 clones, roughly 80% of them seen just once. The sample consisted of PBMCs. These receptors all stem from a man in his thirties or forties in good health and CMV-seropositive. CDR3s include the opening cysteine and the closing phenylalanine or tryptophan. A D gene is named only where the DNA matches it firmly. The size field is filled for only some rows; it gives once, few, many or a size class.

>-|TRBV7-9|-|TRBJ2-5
TGTGCCAGCAGCTTAGGTTTAGCGAGACAAGAGACCCAGTACTTC
CASSLGLARQETQYF
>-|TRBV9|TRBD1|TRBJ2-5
TGTGCCAGCAGCCCGACTCGACAGGGGGCAGGGGAAGAGACCCAGTACTTC
CASSPTRQGAGEETQYF
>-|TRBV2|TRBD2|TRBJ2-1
TGTGCCAGCGGGAATCGGAGCCCCGGGACTAGCCGATACAATGAGCAGTTCTTC
CASGNRSPGTSRYNEQFF
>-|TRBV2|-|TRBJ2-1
TGTGCCAGCAGTGAAGCGCTTCCGGGACTCCGTTACAATGAGCAGTTCTTC
CASSEALPGLRYNEQFF
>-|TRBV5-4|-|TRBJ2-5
TGTGCCAGCAGCTTGTTGTCTGGCGGTATAAGACAAGAGACCCAGTACTTC
CASSLLSGGIRQETQYF
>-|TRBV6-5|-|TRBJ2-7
TGTGCCAGCAGTTACTCGGCTAGCCCCTACGAGCAGTACTTC
CASSYSASPYEQYF
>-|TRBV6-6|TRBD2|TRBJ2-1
TGTGCCAGCAGTTACGTAGCGGGGGCTTACAATGAGCAGTTCTTC
CASSYVAGAYNEQFF
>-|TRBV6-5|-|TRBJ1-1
TGTGCCAGCAGTTATAATATAAAATCGAACACTGAAGCTTTCTTT
CASSYNIKSNTEAFF
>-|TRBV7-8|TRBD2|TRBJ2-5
TGTGCCAGCAGCTTAGACCCTAGCGGGGGAGAGACCCAGTACTTC
CASSLDPSGGETQYF
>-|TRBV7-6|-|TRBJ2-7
TGTGCCAGCAGCTCGACCCGTGGGGGGGCCGGGGAGCAGTACTTC
CASSSTRGGAGEQYF
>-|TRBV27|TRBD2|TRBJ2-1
TGTGCCAGCAGCCTCGGACTAGCATCCTACAATGAGCAGTTCTTC
CASSLGLASYNEQFF
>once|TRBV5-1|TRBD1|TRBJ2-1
TGCGCCAGCAGCCTTACAGGGGAATGGAACGATGAGCAGTTCTTC
CASSLTGEWNDEQFF
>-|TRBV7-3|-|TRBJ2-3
TGTGCCAGCAGCTTATGGCCAGGGTCTAGCACAGATACGCAGTATTTT
CASSLWPGSSTDTQYF
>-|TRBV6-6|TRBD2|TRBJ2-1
TGTGCCAGCAGCGTGGGGAGGGTTTCCTACAATGAGCAGTTCTTC
CASSVGRVSYNEQFF
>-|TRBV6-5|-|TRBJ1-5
TGTGCCAGCGGTCGGGGAAGCAATCAGCCCCAGCATTTT
CASGRGSNQPQHF
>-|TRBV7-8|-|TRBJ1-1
TGTGCCAGCAGCTTCCTGACACGAACTGAAGCTTTCTTT
CASSFLTRTEAFF
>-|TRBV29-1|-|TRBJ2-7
TGCAGCGTTGGGGCAGGGTACGAGCAGTACTTC
CSVGAGYEQYF
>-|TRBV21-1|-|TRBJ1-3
TGTGCCAGCAGCGAAAGGGACAGGGGGCGTCGAGGAAACACCATATATTTT
CASSERDRGRRGNTIYF
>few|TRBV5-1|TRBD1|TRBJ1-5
TGCGCCAGCAGCTTGGATACAGGGGGCGATCAGCCCCAGCATTTT
CASSLDTGGDQPQHF
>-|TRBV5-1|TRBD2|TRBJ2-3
TGCGCCAGCAGCTTGGGGCCCTTTGGGGGGGGGAACACAGATACGCAGTATTTT
CASSLGPFGGGNTDTQYF
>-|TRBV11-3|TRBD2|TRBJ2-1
TGTGCCAGCAGCGGAGGACTAGCGGGGTACAATGAGCAGTTCTTC
CASSGGLAGYNEQFF
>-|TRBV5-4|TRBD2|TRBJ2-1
TGTGCCAGCAGCTTGGCGGCTAGCGGAAACAATGAGCAGTTCTTC
CASSLAASGNNEQFF
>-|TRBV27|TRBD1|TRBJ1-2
TGTGCCAGCAGTTTTGGGGACAGGGGTGGTGGCTACACCTTC
CASSFGDRGGGYTF
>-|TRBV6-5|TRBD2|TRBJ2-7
TGTGCCAGCAGGCGGACTAGCGGCTCCTACGAGCAGTACTTC
CASRRTSGSYEQYF
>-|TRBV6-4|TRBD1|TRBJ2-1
TGTGCCAGCAGTGACACTCCGGGACAGGGGGTGACCCGGGAGAACGGGGTCTGCTACAATGAGCAGTTCTTC
CASSDTPGQGVTRENGVCYNEQFF